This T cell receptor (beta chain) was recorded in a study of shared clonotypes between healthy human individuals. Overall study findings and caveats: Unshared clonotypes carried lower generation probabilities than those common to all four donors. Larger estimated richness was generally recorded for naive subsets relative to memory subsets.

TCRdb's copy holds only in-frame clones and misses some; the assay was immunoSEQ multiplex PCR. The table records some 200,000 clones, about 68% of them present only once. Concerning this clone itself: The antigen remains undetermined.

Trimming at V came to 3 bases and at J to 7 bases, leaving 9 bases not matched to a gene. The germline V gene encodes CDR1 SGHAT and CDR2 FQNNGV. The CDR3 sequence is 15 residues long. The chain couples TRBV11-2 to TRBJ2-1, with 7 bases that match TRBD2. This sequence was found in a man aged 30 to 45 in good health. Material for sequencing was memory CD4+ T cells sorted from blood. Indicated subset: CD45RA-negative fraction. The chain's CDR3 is CASSLASGWVNEQFF. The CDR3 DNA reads TGTGCCAGCAGCTTGGCTAGCGGATGGGTAAATGAGCAGTTCTTC.